This passage covers 22 T cell receptor beta chains from one sample sequenced in a study of low-dose radiotherapy and immunotherapy resistance in tumors (dated by TCRdb to 2022 to 2024). These reads were obtained on an Illumina HiSeq 2500. To make first-strand cDNA, Superscript III was used along with a set of TRAV- and TRBV-specific primers so that both the TCRalpha and TCRbeta chains were covered. TCRs were amplified for around 20 PCR cycles with Phusion, using a constant-region primer paired with the adapter attached to the V primers. In TCRdb, the public reads were trimmed at Q25 with fastp and aligned with MiXCR, with productive beta chains retained. Duplicate CDR3 protein sequences are folded into a single record with the most common DNA and genes. In this sample the table shows roughly 100,000 distinct CDR3 sequences, 20% to 25% of which occur a single time. 10% to 15% of the sample lies in the top ten.

The time point label here, explained by the study, means: after trial treatment. Per the publication, the treatment or condition label means: LDRT plus nivolumab, ipilimumab, low-dose cyclophosphamide and aspirin (RACIN trial). The source was PBMCs, collected after low-dose radiotherapy plus immunotherapy. Receptor source: a female donor with ovarian cancer.

The CDR3 is CASSVDGYEQYF. The CDR3 DNA is TGTGCCAGCAGCGTAGATGGCTACGAGCAGTACTTC. The V call is TRBV9, the J call TRBJ2-7; no clear D. The V gene lost 0 bases and the J gene lost 3 bases, with 4 bases spanning the gap. Germline loops: CDR1 SGDLS, CDR2 YYNGEE. The CDR3 is 12 residues long.

This clonotype was seen at least ten times. The rearrangement links TRBV7-2 to TRBJ2-1; 12 bases fit TRBD2. There are 17 residues in the CDR3. In germline, CDR1 is SGHTA, CDR2 FQGNSA. Trimming took 5 bases from V and 5 from J; bases not matched to a gene: 10. Here the CDR3 reads CASSPSGRAVRHNEQFF. The DNA of the CDR3 is TGTGCCAGCAGCCCTAGCGGGAGGGCGGTAAGGCACAATGAGCAGTTCTTC.

This clonotype was counted ten times or more. The chain carries TRBV14 and TRBJ1-6; no clear D. Germline loops: CDR1 SGHDN, CDR2 FVKESK. The CDR3 length is 14 residues. The ends were cut back, 0 bases at V and 8 bases at J, with 8 bases in the middle. The CDR3 reads CASSQDWQDSPLHF. The CDR3 region has the DNA TGTGCCAGCAGCCAAGATTGGCAGGATTCACCCCTCCACTTT.

At least ten counts were recorded for this clonotype. The genes are TRBV30 and TRBJ2-7; TRBD1 matches at 11 bases. The germline V gene has CDR1 GTSNPN and CDR2 SVGIG (reference sequence). The J segment lost 4 bases and the V segment lost 5 bases, leaving 7 bases of the junction unmatched. The CDR3 runs to 14 residues. For the CDR3, the DNA is TGTGCCTGGTCTGGGACAGGGGGTAGGTACGAGCAGTACTTC. Amino acid sequence: CAWSGTGGRYEQYF.

This clonotype has at least ten counts. The V and J genes are TRBV28 and TRBJ1-5; D gene uncertain. CDR3 length: 11 amino acids. The V and J ends lost 5 bases and 5 bases respectively, with 4 bases between them. CDR1 is MDHEN and CDR2 is SYDVKM in the germline V gene. The CDR3 spells CASSRDQPQHF. The CDR3 DNA follows: TGTGCCAGCAGTAGGGATCAGCCCCAGCATTTT.

This clonotype was detected a few times. This chain joins TRBV28 and TRBJ1-6; maybe TRBD1 (5 bases). Trimming removed 8 bases at V and 7 bases at J, with 15 bases between. CDR1 and CDR2 from the germline V gene are MDHEN and SYDVKM. CDR3 length: 14 amino acids. Here the CDR3 DNA reads TGTGCCAGCTCCGAGGCGGGGGTCAATTCACCCCTCCACTTT. It yields the protein CASSEAGVNSPLHF. The whole variable domain, remainder taken from reference TRBV28 and TRBJ1-6, is DVKVTQSSRYLVKRTGEKVFLECVQDMDHENMFWYRQDPGLGLRLIYFSYDVKMKEKGDIPEGYSVSREKKERFSLILESASTNQTSMYLCASSEAGVNSPLHFGNGTRLTVT.

On this clonotype: Germline and junction disagree at one end, which may indicate a read error. The rearrangement joins TRBV27 to TRBJ2-1; perhaps TRBD1 as D (5 bases). There are 14 residues in the CDR3. In germline, CDR1 is MNHEY, CDR2 SMNVEV (reference sequence). CDR3 nucleotide sequence: TGTGCCACCAGTGATCACCAGGGTAGCCATGAGCAGTTCTTC. Translating it yields CATSDHQGSHEQFF.

The sample holds many counts of this clonotype. This chain's CDR3 is CASRRQGAGEKLFF. DNA of the CDR3: TGTGCCAGCAGAAGACAGGGGGCGGGGGAAAAACTGTTTTTT. The chain uses TRBV12-3 or TRBV12-4 and TRBJ1-4, with TRBD1 identical over 10 bases. V lost 6 bases and J lost 8; bases outside the gene matches: 6. The CDR3 is 14 amino acids.

This clonotype was seen ten or more times. This chain links TRBV24-1 with TRBJ2-5; TRBD2 agrees at 10 bases. Germline lookup yields CDR1 KGHDR and CDR2 SFDVKD. CDR3 length: 14 amino acids. Unmatched junction bases numbered 2, after V lost 4 bases and J lost 4 bases. CDR3 region: CATSDLAGAETQYF. The CDR3 DNA is TGTGCCACCAGTGACCTAGCGGGAGCAGAGACCCAGTACTTC.

This clonotype was observed at least ten times. The V call is TRBV6-2 or TRBV6-3, the J call TRBJ2-1; D may be TRBD2 (6 bases). CDR3 length: 13 residues. V dropped 11 bases and J dropped 3 bases, with 14 bases sitting between them. The germline V gene encodes CDR1 MNHEY and CDR2 SVGEGT. In DNA, the CDR3 is TGTGCCTTGGCGGGACGGGACTACAATGAGCAGTTCTTC. Amino acids: CALAGRDYNEQFF.

In its sample, this clonotype was seen many times. This chain uses TRBV5-1 with TRBJ2-1; TRBD2 agrees at 10 bases. The germline CDR1 and CDR2 sequences are SGHRS and YFSETQ. This CDR3 has 16 residues. V trimming: 0 bases; J trimming: 4 bases; junction bases outside the gene matches: 4. The CDR3 sequence is CASSLDPAGGYNEQFF. CDR3 nucleotides: TGCGCCAGCAGCTTGGACCCAGCGGGGGGGTACAATGAGCAGTTCTTC.

This chain's CDR3 is CASSLLGGTEPQHF. The CDR3 coding sequence is TGTGCCAGCAGTTTACTTGGGGGCACGGAGCCCCAGCATTTT. This chain connects TRBV12-3 or TRBV12-4 to TRBJ1-5; D might be TRBD1 (6 bases). CDR3 length equals 14 residues. V was cut by 2 bases and J by 8 bases, with 13 bases left in between.

The chain uses TRBV9 and TRBJ2-5; D may correspond to TRBD1 or TRBD2 (5 bases each). This CDR3 has 15 residues. The V end was cut by 4 bases, the J end by 5 bases, with 18 bases between. Germline V gene sequence: CDR1 SGDLS, CDR2 YYNGEE. Here the CDR3 reads CASSRRGPVGETQYF. CDR3 DNA sequence: TGTGCCAGCAGCCGCCGGGGCCCGGTAGGGGAGACCCAGTACTTC.

The chain uses TRBV27 and TRBJ1-4; D is ambiguous. Germline-derived CDR1 and CDR2 are MNHEY and SMNVEV (reference sequence). Trimming removed 1 base from V and 4 bases from J, with 10 bases in between. CDR3 length: 15 amino acids. CDR3 bases: TGTGCCAGCAGTTTATTAGGGCGGCTTAATGAAAAACTGTTTTTT. This sequence encodes CASSLLGRLNEKLFF.

The table lists this clonotype with many counts. This rearrangement joins TRBV11-3 to TRBJ2-3; D remains ambiguous. This CDR3 has 15 amino acids. Deletions cut 3 bases from V and 0 bases from J, with 10 bases between. CDR1 is SGHNT, CDR2 YENEEA, per germline. The CDR3 loop is CASSFGSDSTDTQYF. CDR3 nucleotide sequence: TGTGCCAGCAGCTTTGGGTCGGACAGCACAGATACGCAGTATTTT.

This clonotype was seen ten or more times. The CDR3 region has the DNA TGTGCCAGCAGCTTTAACGGCAGGGCCCAGCCCCAGCATTTT. It is translated as CASSFNGRAQPQHF. The V gene is TRBV7-9, the J gene TRBJ1-5, with D possibly matching TRBD1 (5 bases). The germline V gene has CDR1 SEHNR and CDR2 FQNEAQ (reference sequence). This CDR3 has 14 residues. V gave up 3 bases and J gave up 7 bases, with 13 bases separating them.

This clonotype has at least ten counts. This chain connects TRBV19 to TRBJ2-2, with 8 bases fitting TRBD1. Germline CDR1 and CDR2: LNHDA and SQIVND (reference sequence). The CDR3 is made up of 15 amino acids. The trim removed 1 base at V and 6 bases at J, leaving 4 bases unmatched. CDR3 DNA sequence: TGTGCCAGTAGTATAGCCGCGACAGGGGCCGGGGAGCTGTTTTTT. Protein sequence: CASSIAATGAGELFF.

This clonotype came up many times. The DNA for the CDR3 is TGTGCCAGTAGTCCGGGACGGGGAAGGGTTCAGCCCCAGCATTTT. This codes for CASSPGRGRVQPQHF. V usage is TRBV19 and J usage is TRBJ1-5, with D maybe TRBD1 (5 bases). In germline, CDR1 is LNHDA, CDR2 SQIVND (reference sequence). The CDR3 spans 15 residues. V lost 5 bases and J 6 bases, leaving 17 bases between the germline ends.

This clonotype was picked up many times. The rearrangement joins TRBV30 to TRBJ2-2; D not certain. Trimming shortened V by 2 bases and J by 0 bases, and 7 bases separated the two germline ends. In germline, CDR1 is GTSNPN, CDR2 SVGIG (reference sequence). This CDR3 has 14 residues. The CDR3: CAWSSYTNTGELFF. In nucleotides, the CDR3 is TGTGCCTGGAGTTCATATACGAACACCGGGGAGCTGTTTTTT. Filled out from reference TRBV30 and TRBJ2-2, the complete variable domain reads SQTIHQWPATLVQPVGSPLSLECTVEGTSNPNLYWYRQAAGRGLQLLFYSVGIGQISSEVPQNLSASRPQDRQFILSSKKLLLSDSGFYLCAWSSYTNTGELFFGEGSRLTVL.

There are many counts of this clonotype. This chain joins TRBV7-3 and TRBJ1-1, with D possibly being TRBD1 (5 bases). Germline assignment: CDR1 SGHTA and CDR2 FQGTGA. The germline V and J ends were trimmed by 1 base and 6 bases, with 12 bases remaining between them. This CDR3 has 14 amino acids. The chain's CDR3 is CASSLRRGDAEAFF. DNA for the CDR3: TGTGCCAGCAGCTTAAGGCGGGGGGACGCTGAAGCTTTCTTT.

Concerning this clonotype: A much more abundant neighbour one base away suggests this may be a read error. V is TRBV13 and J is TRBJ2-1; 14 nucleotides agree with TRBD2. The CDR3 runs 20 residues. Germline-derived CDR1 and CDR2 are PRHDT and FYEKMQ (reference sequence). The CDR3 DNA follows: TGTGCCGGCAGCCTCCAAAGGGGACTAGCGGGAGCCACCTCCTACAATGAGCAGTTCTTC. As protein: CAGSLQRGLAGATSYNEQFF.

The chain joins TRBV5-3 to TRBJ1-5; 8 bases are shared with TRBD1. TRBV5-3 is annotated as an ORF whose role is uncertain. V shed 8 bases, J shed 7 bases, and the junction held 8 bases outside the gene matches. The CDR3 is 13 amino acids. The CDR3 coding sequence is TGTGCCAGCAGGACTGACAGGGGCCAGCCCCAGCATTTT. Amino acid sequence: CASRTDRGQPQHF.